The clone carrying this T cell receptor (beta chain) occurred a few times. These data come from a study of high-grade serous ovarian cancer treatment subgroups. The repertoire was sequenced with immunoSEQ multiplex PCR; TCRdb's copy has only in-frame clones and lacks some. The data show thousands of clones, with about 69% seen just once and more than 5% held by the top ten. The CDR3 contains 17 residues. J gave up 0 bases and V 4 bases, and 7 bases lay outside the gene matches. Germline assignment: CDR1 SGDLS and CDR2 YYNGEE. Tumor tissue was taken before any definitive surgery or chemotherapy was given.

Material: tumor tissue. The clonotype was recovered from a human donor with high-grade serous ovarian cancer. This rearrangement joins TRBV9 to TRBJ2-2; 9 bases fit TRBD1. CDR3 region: CASSIQGAPANTGELFF. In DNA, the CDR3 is TGTGCCAGCAGCATACAGGGGGCCCCCGCGAACACCGGGGAGCTGTTTTTT.